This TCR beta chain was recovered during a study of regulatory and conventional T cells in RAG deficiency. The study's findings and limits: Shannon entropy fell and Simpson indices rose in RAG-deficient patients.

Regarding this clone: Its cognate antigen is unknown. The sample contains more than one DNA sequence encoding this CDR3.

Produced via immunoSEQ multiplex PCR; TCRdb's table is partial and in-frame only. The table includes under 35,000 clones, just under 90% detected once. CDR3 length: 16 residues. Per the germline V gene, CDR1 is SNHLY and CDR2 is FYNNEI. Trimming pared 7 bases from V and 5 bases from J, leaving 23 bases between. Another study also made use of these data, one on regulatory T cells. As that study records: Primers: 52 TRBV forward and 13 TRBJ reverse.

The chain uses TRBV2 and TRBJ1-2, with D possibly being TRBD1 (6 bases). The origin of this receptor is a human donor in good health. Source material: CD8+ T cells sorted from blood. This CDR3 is CASTTIDRQYTYGYTF. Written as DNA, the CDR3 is TGTGCCAGCACCACCATAGACAGGCAGTATACGTATGGCTACACCTTC.